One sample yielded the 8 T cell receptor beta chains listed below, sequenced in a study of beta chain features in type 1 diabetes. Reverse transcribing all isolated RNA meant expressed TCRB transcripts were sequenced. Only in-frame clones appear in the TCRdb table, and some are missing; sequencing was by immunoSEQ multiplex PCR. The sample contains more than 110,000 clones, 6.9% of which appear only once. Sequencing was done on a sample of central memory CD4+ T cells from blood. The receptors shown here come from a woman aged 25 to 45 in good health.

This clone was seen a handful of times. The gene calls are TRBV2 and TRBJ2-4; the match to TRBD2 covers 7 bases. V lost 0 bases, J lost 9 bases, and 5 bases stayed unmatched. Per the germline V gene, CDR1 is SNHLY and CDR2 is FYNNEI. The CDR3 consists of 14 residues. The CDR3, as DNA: TGTGCCAGCAGTGAAGCCGTGGGGGGGGGCATTCAGTACTTC. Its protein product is CASSEAVGGGIQYF.

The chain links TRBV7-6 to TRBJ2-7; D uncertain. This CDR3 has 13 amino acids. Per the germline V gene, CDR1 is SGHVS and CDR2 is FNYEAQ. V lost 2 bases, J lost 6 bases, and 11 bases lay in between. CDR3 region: CASSLSQVFEQYF. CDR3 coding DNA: TGTGCCAGCAGCTTAAGTCAGGTTTTCGAGCAGTACTTC. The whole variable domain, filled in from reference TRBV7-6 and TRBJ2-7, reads GAGVSQSPRYKVTKRGQDVALRCDPISGHVSLYWYRQALGQGPEFLTYFNYEAQQDKSGLPNDRFSAERPEGSISTLTIQRTEQRDSAMYRCASSLSQVFEQYFGPGTRLTVT.

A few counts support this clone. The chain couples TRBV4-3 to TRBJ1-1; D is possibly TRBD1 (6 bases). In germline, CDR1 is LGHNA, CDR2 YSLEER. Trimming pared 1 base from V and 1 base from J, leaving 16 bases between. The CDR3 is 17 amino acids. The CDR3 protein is CASSQGGSGQRNTEAFF. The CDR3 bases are TGCGCCAGCAGCCAAGGAGGTTCCGGACAGAGGAACACTGAAGCTTTCTTT.

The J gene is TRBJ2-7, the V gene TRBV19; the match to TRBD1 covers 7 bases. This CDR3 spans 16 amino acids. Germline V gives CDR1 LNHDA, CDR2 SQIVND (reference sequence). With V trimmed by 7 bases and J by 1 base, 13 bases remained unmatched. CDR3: CASTSRGRGLSYEQYF. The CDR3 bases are TGTGCCAGTACCTCTCGGGGAAGGGGGCTATCCTACGAGCAGTACTTC.

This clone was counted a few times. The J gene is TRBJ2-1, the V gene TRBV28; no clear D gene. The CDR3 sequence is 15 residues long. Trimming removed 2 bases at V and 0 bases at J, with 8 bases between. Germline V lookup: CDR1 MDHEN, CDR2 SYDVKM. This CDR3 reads CASSLKQSSYNEQFF. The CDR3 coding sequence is TGTGCCAGCAGTTTAAAACAGAGCTCCTACAATGAGCAGTTCTTC.

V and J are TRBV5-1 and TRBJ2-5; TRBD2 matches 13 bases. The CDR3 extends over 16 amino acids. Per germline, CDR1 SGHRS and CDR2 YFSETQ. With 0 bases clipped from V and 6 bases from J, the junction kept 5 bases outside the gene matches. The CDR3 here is CASSLEGTSGVKTQYF. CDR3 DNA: TGCGCCAGCAGCTTGGAGGGGACTAGCGGGGTGAAGACCCAGTACTTC.

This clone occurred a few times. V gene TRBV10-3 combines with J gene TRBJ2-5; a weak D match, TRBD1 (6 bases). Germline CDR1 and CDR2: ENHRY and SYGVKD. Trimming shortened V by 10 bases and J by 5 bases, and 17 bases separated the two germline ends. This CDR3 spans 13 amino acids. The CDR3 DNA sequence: TGTGCCAACGGAAGGGGGTTGGGGGAGACCCAGTACTTC. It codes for CANGRGLGETQYF.

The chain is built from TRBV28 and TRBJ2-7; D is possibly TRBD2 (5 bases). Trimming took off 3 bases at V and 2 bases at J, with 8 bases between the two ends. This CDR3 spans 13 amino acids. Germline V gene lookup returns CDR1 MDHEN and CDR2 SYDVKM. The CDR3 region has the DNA TGTGCCAGCAGTTTTACCGGGGCCTACGAGCAGTACTTC. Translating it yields CASSFTGAYEQYF. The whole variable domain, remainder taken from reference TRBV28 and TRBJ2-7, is DVKVTQSSRYLVKRTGEKVFLECVQDMDHENMFWYRQDPGLGLRLIYFSYDVKMKEKGDIPEGYSVSREKKERFSLILESASTNQTSMYLCASSFTGAYEQYFGPGTRLTVT.